This T cell receptor beta chain emerged from a study of neurological immune-mediated disorders. Overall study: Multiple sclerosis patients numbered 34, of whom roughly 31 were relapsing-remitting and 3 secondary progressive.

Between the trimmed V and J ends, which lost 4 bases and 2 bases, there was a span of 17 bases. The CDR3 is 16 amino acids. Preparation of the unsorted libraries drew on 2 million PBMCs stored at -80 C. This clonotype was found many times. Its target is not known. Findings and limits, study-wide: It was the repertoires of 18 of 34 multiple sclerosis patients that phylogenetic grouping placed in one related-CDR3 cluster, which is a possible signature.

TCRdb ran MiXCR on the 5' RACE reads and lists one entry per CDR3 protein. The sample yields 40,000 or so distinct CDR3 sequences, 2% to 3% seen once. The chain recombines TRBV12-3 or TRBV12-4 with TRBJ2-5; D gene unclear. This TCR derives from a man younger than 40 with multiple sclerosis. Specimen: PBMCs. The CDR3 DNA sequence: TGTGCCAGCAGTTCCATCGGGCTCGCAAAACAAGAGACCCAGTACTTC. Amino acids: CASSSIGLAKQETQYF.